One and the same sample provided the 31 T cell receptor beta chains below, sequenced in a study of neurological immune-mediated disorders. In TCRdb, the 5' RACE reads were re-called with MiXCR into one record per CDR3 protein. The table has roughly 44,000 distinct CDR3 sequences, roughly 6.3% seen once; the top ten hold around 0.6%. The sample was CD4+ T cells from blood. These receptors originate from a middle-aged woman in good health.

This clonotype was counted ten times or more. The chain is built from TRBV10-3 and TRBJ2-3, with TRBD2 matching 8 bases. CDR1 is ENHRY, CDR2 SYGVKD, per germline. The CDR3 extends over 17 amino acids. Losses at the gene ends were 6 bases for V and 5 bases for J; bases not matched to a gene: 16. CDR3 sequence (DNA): TGTGCCATCAGGGGGGCACCGGGACTAGGTGAGGGAGATACGCAGTATTTT. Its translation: CAIRGAPGLGEGDTQYF.

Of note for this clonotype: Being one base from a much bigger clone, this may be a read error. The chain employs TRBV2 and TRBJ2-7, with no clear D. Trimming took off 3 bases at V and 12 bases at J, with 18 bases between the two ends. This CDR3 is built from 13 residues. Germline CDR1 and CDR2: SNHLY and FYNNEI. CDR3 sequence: CASSEWAEKNVYF. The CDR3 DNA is TGTGCCAGCAGTGAGTGGGCAGAGAAGAATGTGTACTTC.

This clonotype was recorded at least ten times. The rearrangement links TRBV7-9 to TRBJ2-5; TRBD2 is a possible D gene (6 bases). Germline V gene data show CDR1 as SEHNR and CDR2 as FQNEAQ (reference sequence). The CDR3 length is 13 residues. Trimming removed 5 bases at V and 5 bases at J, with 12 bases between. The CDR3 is CASSQRLVETQYF. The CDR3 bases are TGTGCCAGCAGCCAACGACTAGTTGAGACCCAGTACTTC.

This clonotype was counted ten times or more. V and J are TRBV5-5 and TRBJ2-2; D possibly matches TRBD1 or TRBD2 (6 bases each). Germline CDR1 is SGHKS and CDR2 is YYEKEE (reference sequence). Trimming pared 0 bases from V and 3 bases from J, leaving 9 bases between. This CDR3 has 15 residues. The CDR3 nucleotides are TGTGCCAGCAGCTTGGACGGGGGCGACACCGGGGAGCTGTTTTTT. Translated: CASSLDGGDTGELFF.

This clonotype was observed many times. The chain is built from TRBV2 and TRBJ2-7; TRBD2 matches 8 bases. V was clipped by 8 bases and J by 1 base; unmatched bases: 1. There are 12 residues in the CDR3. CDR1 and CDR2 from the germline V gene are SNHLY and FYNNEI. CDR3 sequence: CASRGGSYEQYF. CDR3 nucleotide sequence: TGTGCCAGCCGGGGGGGGTCCTACGAGCAGTACTTC.

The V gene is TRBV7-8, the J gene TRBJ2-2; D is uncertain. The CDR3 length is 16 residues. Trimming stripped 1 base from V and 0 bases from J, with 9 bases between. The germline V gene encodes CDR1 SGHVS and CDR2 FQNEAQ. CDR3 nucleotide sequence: TGTGCCAGCAGCTTAGGCGGCCGTTCGAACACCGGGGAGCTGTTTTTT. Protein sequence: CASSLGGRSNTGELFF.

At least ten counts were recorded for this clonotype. This CDR3 reads CSWSAGGPPDTQYF. DNA of the CDR3: TGCAGCTGGTCAGCGGGAGGGCCTCCAGATACGCAGTATTTT. This chain connects TRBV29-1 to TRBJ2-3; TRBD2 matches at 10 bases. The CDR3 is 14 amino acids. Losses at the gene ends were 8 bases for V and 4 bases for J; bases not matched to a gene: 9. CDR1 is SQVTM, CDR2 ANQGSEA, per germline.

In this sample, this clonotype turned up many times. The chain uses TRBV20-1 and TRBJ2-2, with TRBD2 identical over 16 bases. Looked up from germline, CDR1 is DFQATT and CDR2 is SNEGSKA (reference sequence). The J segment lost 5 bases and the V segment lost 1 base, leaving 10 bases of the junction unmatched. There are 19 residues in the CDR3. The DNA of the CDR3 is TGCAGTGCTAGAGTGGGACTAGCGGGAGGGCCGTATAGGACCGGGGAGCTGTTTTTT. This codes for CSARVGLAGGPYRTGELFF.

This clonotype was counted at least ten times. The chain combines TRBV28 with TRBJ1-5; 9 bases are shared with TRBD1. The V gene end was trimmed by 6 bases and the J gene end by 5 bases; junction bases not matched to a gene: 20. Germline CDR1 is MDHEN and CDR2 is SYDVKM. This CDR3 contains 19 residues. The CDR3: CASRAEGGTGWKSDQPQHF. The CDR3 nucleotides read TGTGCCAGCAGGGCTGAGGGCGGGACAGGGTGGAAGAGCGATCAGCCCCAGCATTTT.

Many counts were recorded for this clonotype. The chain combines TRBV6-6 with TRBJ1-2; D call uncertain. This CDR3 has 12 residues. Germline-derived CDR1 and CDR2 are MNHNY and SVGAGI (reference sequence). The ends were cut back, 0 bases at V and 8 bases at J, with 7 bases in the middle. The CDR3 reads CASSYSSGGYTF. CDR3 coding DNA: TGTGCCAGCAGTTACTCTTCCGGGGGCTACACCTTC.

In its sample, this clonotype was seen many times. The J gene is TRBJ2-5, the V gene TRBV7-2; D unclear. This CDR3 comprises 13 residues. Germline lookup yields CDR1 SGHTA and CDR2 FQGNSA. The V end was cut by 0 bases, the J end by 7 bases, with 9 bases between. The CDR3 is CASSLAGEGTQYF. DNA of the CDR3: TGTGCCAGCAGCTTAGCGGGCGAAGGGACCCAGTACTTC.

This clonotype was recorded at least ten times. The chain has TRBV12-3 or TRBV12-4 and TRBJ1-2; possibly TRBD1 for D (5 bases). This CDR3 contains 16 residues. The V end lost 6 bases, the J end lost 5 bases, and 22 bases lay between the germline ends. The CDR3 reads CASSYGSSTRGYGYTF. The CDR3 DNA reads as TGTGCCAGCAGCTATGGGAGTTCAACCCGGGGGTATGGCTACACCTTC.

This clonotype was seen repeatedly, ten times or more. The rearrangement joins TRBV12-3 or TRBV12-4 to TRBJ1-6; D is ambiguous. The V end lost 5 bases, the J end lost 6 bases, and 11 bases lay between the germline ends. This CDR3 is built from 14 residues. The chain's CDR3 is CASSPPGPNSPLHF. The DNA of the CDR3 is TGTGCCAGCAGTCCCCCGGGCCCTAATTCACCCCTCCACTTT.

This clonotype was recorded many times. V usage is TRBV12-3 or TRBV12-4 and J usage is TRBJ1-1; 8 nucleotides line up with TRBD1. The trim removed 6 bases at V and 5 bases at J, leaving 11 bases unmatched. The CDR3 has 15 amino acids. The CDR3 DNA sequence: TGTGCCAGCAGAGGACCTGACAGGGGAAAAACTGAAGCTTTCTTT. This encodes CASRGPDRGKTEAFF.

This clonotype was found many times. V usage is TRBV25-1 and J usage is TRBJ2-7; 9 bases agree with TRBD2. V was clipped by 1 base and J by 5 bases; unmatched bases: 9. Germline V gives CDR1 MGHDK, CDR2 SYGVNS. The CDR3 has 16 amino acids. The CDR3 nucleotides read TGTGCCAGCAGTGAATCCCAGGGACTAGCAGTCGACGAGCAGTACTTC. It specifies CASSESQGLAVDEQYF.

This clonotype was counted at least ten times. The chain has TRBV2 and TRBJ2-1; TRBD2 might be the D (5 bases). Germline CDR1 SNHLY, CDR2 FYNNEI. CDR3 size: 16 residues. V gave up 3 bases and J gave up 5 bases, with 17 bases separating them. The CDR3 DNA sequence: TGTGCCAGCAGTGATGCCGGACCGGGCGGGCACAATGAGCAGTTCTTC. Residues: CASSDAGPGGHNEQFF.

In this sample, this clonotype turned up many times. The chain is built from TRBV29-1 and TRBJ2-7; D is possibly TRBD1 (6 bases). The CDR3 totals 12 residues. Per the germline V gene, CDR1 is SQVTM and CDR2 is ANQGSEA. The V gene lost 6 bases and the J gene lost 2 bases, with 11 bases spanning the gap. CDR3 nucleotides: TGCAGCGTACTTACAGGGCCCTACGAGCAGTACTTC. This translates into CSVLTGPYEQYF.

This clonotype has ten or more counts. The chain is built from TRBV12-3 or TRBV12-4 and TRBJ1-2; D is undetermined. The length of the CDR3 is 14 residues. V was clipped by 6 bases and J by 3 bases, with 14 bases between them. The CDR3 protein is CASSQDTWDYGYTF. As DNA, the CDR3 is TGTGCCAGCAGCCAGGATACCTGGGACTATGGCTACACCTTC.

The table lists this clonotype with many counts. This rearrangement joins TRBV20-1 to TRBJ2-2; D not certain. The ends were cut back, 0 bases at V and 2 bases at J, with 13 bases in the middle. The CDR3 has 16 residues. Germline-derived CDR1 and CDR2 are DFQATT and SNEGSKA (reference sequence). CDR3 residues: CSARDLRAGNTGELFF. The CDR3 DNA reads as TGCAGTGCTAGAGATCTAAGGGCCGGTAACACCGGGGAGCTGTTTTTT.

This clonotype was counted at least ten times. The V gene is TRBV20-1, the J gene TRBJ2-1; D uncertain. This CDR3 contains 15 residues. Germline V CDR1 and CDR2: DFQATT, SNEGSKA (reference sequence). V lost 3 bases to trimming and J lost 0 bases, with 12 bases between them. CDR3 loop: CSASVVFSSYNEQFF. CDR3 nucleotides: TGCAGTGCTAGCGTCGTCTTTAGCTCCTACAATGAGCAGTTCTTC.

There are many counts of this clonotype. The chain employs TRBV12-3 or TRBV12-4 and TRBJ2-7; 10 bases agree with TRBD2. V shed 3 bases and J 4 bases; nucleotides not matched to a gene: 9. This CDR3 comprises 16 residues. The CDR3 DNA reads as TGTGCCAGCAGTTTCCCCCTAGCGGGAGCGTCATACGAGCAGTACTTC. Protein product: CASSFPLAGASYEQYF.

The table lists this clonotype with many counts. CDR3 sequence: CATSEETPGGAFF. As DNA, the CDR3 is TGTGCCACCAGTGAGGAAACCCCGGGAGGGGCTTTCTTT. J is TRBJ1-1 and V is TRBV24-1; no clear D gene. The CDR3 extends over 13 amino acids. Trimming left V 4 bases short and J 11 bases short, with 16 bases between. Germline values: CDR1 KGHDR, CDR2 SFDVKD.

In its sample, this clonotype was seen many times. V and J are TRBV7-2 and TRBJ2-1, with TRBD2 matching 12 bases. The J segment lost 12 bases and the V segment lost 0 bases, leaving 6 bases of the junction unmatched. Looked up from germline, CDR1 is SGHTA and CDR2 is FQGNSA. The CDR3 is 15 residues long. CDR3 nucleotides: TGTGCCAGCAGCTTAGCCCTAGCGGGAGGGCCAGTGCAGTTCTTC. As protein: CASSLALAGGPVQFF.

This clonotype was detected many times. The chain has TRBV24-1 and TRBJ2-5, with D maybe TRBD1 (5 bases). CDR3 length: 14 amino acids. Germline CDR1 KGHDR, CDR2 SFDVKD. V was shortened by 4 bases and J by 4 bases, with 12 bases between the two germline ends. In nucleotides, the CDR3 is TGTGCCACCAGTGACCGAGTGACAGCAGAGACCCAGTACTTC. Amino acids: CATSDRVTAETQYF.

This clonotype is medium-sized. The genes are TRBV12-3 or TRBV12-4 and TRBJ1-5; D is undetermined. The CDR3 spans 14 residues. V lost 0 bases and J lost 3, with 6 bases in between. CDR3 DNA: TGTGCCAGCAGTTTAGCGTCGGCCAATCAGCCCCAGCATTTT. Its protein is CASSLASANQPQHF.

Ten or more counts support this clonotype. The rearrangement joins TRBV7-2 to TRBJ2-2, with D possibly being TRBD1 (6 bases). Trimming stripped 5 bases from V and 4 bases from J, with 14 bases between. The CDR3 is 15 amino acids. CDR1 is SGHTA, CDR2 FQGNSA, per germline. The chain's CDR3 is CASSPQGLLTGELFF. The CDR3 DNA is TGTGCCAGCAGCCCGCAGGGGCTCCTCACCGGGGAGCTGTTTTTT.

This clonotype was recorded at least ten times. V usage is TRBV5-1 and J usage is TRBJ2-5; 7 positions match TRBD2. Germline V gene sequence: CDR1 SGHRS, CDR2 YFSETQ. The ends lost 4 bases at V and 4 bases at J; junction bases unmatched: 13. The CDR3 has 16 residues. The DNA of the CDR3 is TGCGCCAGCAGCCAAACTAGCGCGAAAACCGGAGAGACCCAGTACTTC. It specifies CASSQTSAKTGETQYF.

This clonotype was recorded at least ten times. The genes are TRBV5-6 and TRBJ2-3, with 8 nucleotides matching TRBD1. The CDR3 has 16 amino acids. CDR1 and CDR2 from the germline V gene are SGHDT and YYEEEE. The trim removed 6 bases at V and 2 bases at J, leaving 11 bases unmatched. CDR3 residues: CASIPLGQGSTDTQYF. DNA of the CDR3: TGTGCCAGCATCCCCCTCGGACAGGGTTCCACAGATACGCAGTATTTT.

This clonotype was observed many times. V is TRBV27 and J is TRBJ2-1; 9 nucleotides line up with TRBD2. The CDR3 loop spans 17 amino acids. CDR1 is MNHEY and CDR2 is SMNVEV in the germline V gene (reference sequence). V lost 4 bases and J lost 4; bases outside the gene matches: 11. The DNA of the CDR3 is TGTGCCAGCAGTTGGGGGGGTAGCGGGAGTAGGTACAATGAGCAGTTCTTC. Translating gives CASSWGGSGSRYNEQFF.

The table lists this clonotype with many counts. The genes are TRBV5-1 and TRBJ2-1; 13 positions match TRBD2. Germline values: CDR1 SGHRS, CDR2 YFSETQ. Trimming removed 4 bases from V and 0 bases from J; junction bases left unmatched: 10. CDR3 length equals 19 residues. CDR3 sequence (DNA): TGCGCCAGCAGCGTGGCCGGGACTAGCGGGATAAGCTCCTACAATGAGCAGTTCTTC. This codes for CASSVAGTSGISSYNEQFF.

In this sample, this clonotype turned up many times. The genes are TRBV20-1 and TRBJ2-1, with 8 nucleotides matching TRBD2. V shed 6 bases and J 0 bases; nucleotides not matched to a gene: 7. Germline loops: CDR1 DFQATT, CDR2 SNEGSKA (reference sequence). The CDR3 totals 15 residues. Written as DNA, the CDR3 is TGCAGTGCCCTCGGGGGGGGAGGCTCCTACAATGAGCAGTTCTTC. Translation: CSALGGGGSYNEQFF.